Below are 9 T cell receptor beta chains sequenced from a single sample in a study of blood T cells in healthy people across ages. A sample-barcoded 5' primer and a J-beta primer mix were used in a second PCR of about 6 to 11 cycles. Each CDR3 protein is one row after TCRdb ran MiXCR on the 5' RACE reads. The sample comprises more than 600,000 distinct CDR3 sequences, roughly 25% of which are singletons, and 9.4% rests with the top ten. The same specimen was also included in a second study, on T cells of mothers and their children.

The sequenced sample was blood. These receptors were taken from a boy younger than 18 in good health.

The CDR3 loop reads CASGFLGTGLNIQYF. CDR3 coding DNA: TGTGCTAGTGGTTTCCTCGGGACAGGGCTCAACATTCAGTACTTC. The chain recombines TRBV12-5 with TRBJ2-4, with TRBD1 matching over 9 bases. The CDR3 contains 15 residues. Germline lookup yields CDR1 LGHNT and CDR2 FRNRAP. Trimming at V came to 3 bases and at J to 7 bases, leaving 7 bases not matched to a gene.

This clonotype showed up just a few times. The rearrangement uses TRBV20-1 and TRBJ1-2, with D possibly matching TRBD1 (6 bases). Germline CDR1 DFQATT, CDR2 SNEGSKA (reference sequence). The CDR3 length is 18 residues. The germline V and J ends were trimmed by 0 bases and 2 bases, with 22 bases remaining between them. CDR3 sequence reads: CSARDQAGRGLANYGYTF. CDR3 nucleotide sequence: TGCAGTGCTAGAGATCAGGCTGGCAGGGGCCTAGCGAACTATGGCTACACCTTC.

This clonotype appeared a few times. The chain has TRBV7-2 and TRBJ2-1; D not certain. Per the germline V gene, CDR1 is SGHTA and CDR2 is FQGNSA. Between the trimmed V and J ends, which lost 5 bases and 4 bases, there was a span of 9 bases. This CDR3 region has 13 residues. The CDR3 spells CASSRDFYNEQFF. DNA for the CDR3: TGTGCCAGCAGCCGTGACTTTTACAATGAGCAGTTCTTC.

This clonotype came up a few times. The chain links TRBV18 to TRBJ1-2, with 12 positions matching TRBD1. With V trimmed by 6 bases and J by 4 bases, 9 bases remained unmatched. CDR3 length: 16 amino acids. CDR1 is KGHSH and CDR2 is LQKENI in the germline V gene. The CDR3 here is CASSPPGTGGVYGYTF. Here the CDR3 DNA reads TGTGCCAGCTCCCCCCCCGGGACAGGGGGCGTCTATGGCTACACCTTC. The full variable domain, its missing parts supplied by reference TRBV18 and TRBJ1-2, is NAGVMQNPRHLVRRRGQEARLRCSPMKGHSHVYWYRQLPEEGLKFMVYLQKENIIDESGMPKERFSAEFPKEGPSILRIQQVVRGDSAAYFCASSPPGTGGVYGYTFGSGTRLTVV.

In its sample, this clonotype was seen a few times. The rearrangement links TRBV12-3 or TRBV12-4 to TRBJ2-5, with D unclear. TRBJ2-1 explains the end of the DNA better; the J call may be wrong. This CDR3 spans 10 amino acids. CDR3 residues: CASSVGEQFF. In DNA form, the CDR3 reads TGTGCCAGCAGTGTGGGTGAGCAGTTCTTC.

The chain joins TRBV4-1 to TRBJ2-5; unclear D gene. Gene TRBJ2-7 matches the end of the DNA better, so the J call may be wrong. In germline, CDR1 is MGHRA, CDR2 YSYEKL. The CDR3 is made up of 15 amino acids. For the CDR3, the DNA is TGCGCCAGCAGCCAAGAGGCAGGTTTGAACTACGAGCAGTACTTC. This encodes CASSQEAGLNYEQYF.

This clonotype occurred many times. The chain links TRBV7-3 to TRBJ2-5; D perhaps matches TRBD1 (6 bases). Trimming left V 1 base short and J 3 bases short, with 6 bases between. From germline, CDR1 is SGHTA and CDR2 FQGTGA. The CDR3 is 13 amino acids. CDR3 in amino acids: CASSLNREETQYF. DNA for the CDR3: TGTGCCAGCAGCTTAAACAGGGAAGAGACCCAGTACTTC.

The gene calls are TRBV20-1 and TRBJ2-5; 7 nucleotides agree with TRBD1. This CDR3 spans 16 amino acids. The germline V gene has CDR1 DFQATT and CDR2 SNEGSKA (reference sequence). The V gene end was trimmed by 1 base and the J gene end by 2 bases; junction bases not matched to a gene: 10. CDR3 in amino acids: CSARATPRGLQETQYF. The CDR3 bases are TGCAGTGCTAGAGCTACACCAAGGGGGCTGCAAGAGACCCAGTACTTC.

V usage is TRBV2 and J usage is TRBJ2-5, with 8 bases identical to TRBD2. The J call is doubtful: the DNA matches TRBJ2-7 better. Germline V gene sequence: CDR1 SNHLY, CDR2 FYNNEI. The length of the CDR3 is 16 residues. CDR3 region: CASSVQLAVSSYEQYF. In DNA, the CDR3 is TGTGCCAGCAGTGTCCAACTAGCGGTAAGCTCCTACGAGCAGTACTTC.